Below, 10 T cell receptor beta chains from the same sample are listed, as sequenced in a study of radiotherapy plus CTLA-4 blockade in lung cancer. The repertoire was sequenced with immunoSEQ multiplex PCR; TCRdb's copy has only in-frame clones and lacks some. The sample lists roughly 50,000 clones, roughly four fifths occurring once. Material: peripheral blood, obtained from a patient treated with radiotherapy plus ipilimumab. The receptor set was obtained from a human donor with non-small cell lung cancer whose response to radiotherapy plus ipilimumab could not be evaluated.

CDR3 sequence (DNA): TGTGCCAGCTCCCCGGGACAGGAGACCTATGGCTACACCTTC. The encoded protein is CASSPGQETYGYTF. The V and J genes are TRBV18 and TRBJ1-2, with 8 bases fitting TRBD1. The germline CDR1 and CDR2 sequences are KGHSH and LQKENI. CDR3 length: 14 residues. J was trimmed by 4 bases and V by 6 bases; bases with no gene match: 7.

This sequence joins TRBV11-2 and TRBJ2-7, with a tentative D call TRBD2 (5 bases). V was pared by 5 bases and J by 2 bases, with 16 bases between. Germline V gene lookup returns CDR1 SGHAT and CDR2 FQNNGV. The length of the CDR3 is 15 residues. The CDR3 DNA sequence: TGTGCCAGCAGCGTTGACGGGAATCCGACCTACGAGCAGTACTTC. Translating gives CASSVDGNPTYEQYF.

CDR3 residues: CASRKRDIRLTQPQHF. CDR3 sequence (DNA): TGTGCCAGCAGGAAACGGGACATCCGCCTAACCCAGCCCCAGCATTTT. The chain joins TRBV28 to TRBJ1-5; the D gene is possibly TRBD1 (6 bases). Trimming removed 6 bases at V and 7 bases at J, with 22 bases between. Looked up from germline, CDR1 is MDHEN and CDR2 is SYDVKM. The CDR3 consists of 16 residues.

This chain uses TRBV27 with TRBJ2-3, with 7 bases that match TRBD2. The germline CDR1 and CDR2 sequences are MNHEY and SMNVEV (reference sequence). Losses at the gene ends were 7 bases for V and 0 bases for J; bases not matched to a gene: 7. The CDR3 extends over 15 amino acids. The CDR3 bases are TGTGCCAGCACCCCAGCGGGGACTAGCACAGATACGCAGTATTTT. Its translation is CASTPAGTSTDTQYF.

The V call is TRBV5-4, the J call TRBJ2-5; TRBD2 might be the D (5 bases). V was trimmed by 0 bases and J by 5 bases, leaving 8 bases between them. The CDR3 spans 13 residues. Germline CDR1 SGHNT, CDR2 YYREEE (reference sequence). CDR3 coding DNA: TGTGCCAGCAGCTTGGCCTCGGGGGAGACCCAGTACTTC. Encoded protein: CASSLASGETQYF.

The rearrangement joins TRBV7-2 to TRBJ2-5, with unresolved D. The germline gives CDR1 SGHTA, CDR2 FQGNSA. Trimming cost V 4 bases and J 1 base, with 7 bases left between them. This CDR3 has 13 amino acids. The CDR3 spells CASSSVSQETQYF. Here the CDR3 DNA reads TGTGCCAGCAGCTCAGTGTCCCAAGAGACCCAGTACTTC. The whole variable domain, remainder taken from reference TRBV7-2 and TRBJ2-5, is GAGVSQSPSNKVTEKGKDVELRCDPISGHTALYWYRQSLGQGLEFLIYFQGNSAPDKSGLPSDRFSAERTGGSVSTLTIQRTQQEDSAVYLCASSSVSQETQYFGPGTRLLVL.

The gene calls are TRBV4-3 and TRBJ2-7; 9 positions match TRBD2. V gave up 4 bases and J gave up 2 bases; unmatched junction bases: 6. The germline gives CDR1 LGHNA, CDR2 YSLEER. This CDR3 has 15 residues. The CDR3 loop is CASSRRLAGPYEQYF. In DNA form, the CDR3 reads TGCGCCAGCAGCCGTCGTCTAGCGGGACCCTACGAGCAGTACTTC.

V and J are TRBV7-2 and TRBJ2-7; the D gene is possibly TRBD2 (5 bases). Trimming cost V 3 bases and J 3 bases, with 15 bases left between them. This CDR3 region has 15 residues. Looked up from germline, CDR1 is SGHTA and CDR2 is FQGNSA. The CDR3 DNA follows: TGTGCCAGCAGCTTCGGACTCGGTGGGAACTACGAGCAGTACTTC. Amino acid sequence: CASSFGLGGNYEQYF. Looking up the rest from reference TRBV7-2 and TRBJ2-7 gives the full variable domain: GAGVSQSPSNKVTEKGKDVELRCDPISGHTALYWYRQSLGQGLEFLIYFQGNSAPDKSGLPSDRFSAERTGGSVSTLTIQRTQQEDSAVYLCASSFGLGGNYEQYFGPGTRLTVT.

This chain connects TRBV4-2 to TRBJ2-1; 15 bases are shared with TRBD2. The CDR3 totals 17 residues. Looked up from germline, CDR1 is LGHNA and CDR2 is YNFKEQ. V shed 1 base, J shed 4 bases, and the junction held 2 bases outside the gene matches. Here the CDR3 reads CASSQGTSGRAYNEQFF. CDR3 nucleotide sequence: TGTGCCAGCAGCCAAGGGACTAGCGGGAGGGCGTACAATGAGCAGTTCTTC.

The V gene is TRBV7-8, the J gene TRBJ2-7; 7 bases fit TRBD1. Trimming cost V 3 bases and J 2 bases; bases outside gene matches: 10. There are 16 residues in the CDR3. In germline, CDR1 is SGHVS, CDR2 FQNEAQ. CDR3 nucleotide sequence: TGTGCCAGCAGCTTGTTAGGGACAGTGAGAACCTACGAGCAGTACTTC. It translates to CASSLLGTVRTYEQYF.